This T cell receptor (beta chain) was found in a study of blood T cell repertoires in COVID-19. Study-wide background: The analysed material was cDNA or gDNA that came from T cells, B-cell-depleted T cells, or PBMCs.

The protocol was immunoSEQ multiplex PCR, while the TCRdb copy is restricted to in-frame clones and leaves out a portion. The data hold 150,000 to 170,000 clones, with roughly four fifths observed a single time. The CDR3 contains 14 residues. V lost 0 bases to trimming and J lost 4 bases, with 10 bases between them. CDR1 SGDLS and CDR2 YYNGEE come from the germline V gene. The sequence was collected from an elderly man with acute or convalescent COVID-19. The material sequenced was peripheral blood. V is TRBV9 and J is TRBJ2-5; D perhaps matches TRBD2 (6 bases). The CDR3 spells CASSVVGGVETQYF. The CDR3 DNA sequence: TGTGCCAGCAGCGTAGTGGGCGGGGTAGAGACCCAGTACTTC. Together with reference TRBV9 and TRBJ2-5, the CDR3 gives the full variable domain: DSGVTQTPKHLITATGQRVTLRCSPRSGDLSVYWYQQSLDQGLQFLIQYYNGEERAKGNILERFSAQQFPDLHSELNLSSLELGDSALYFCASSVVGGVETQYFGPGTRLLVL.